Shown below are 7 T cell receptor beta chains from a single sample sequenced in a study of cytomegalovirus exposure and HLA in healthy donors. It was with 60 Vbeta and 13 Jbeta primers that the PCR ran. Assay: immunoSEQ multiplex PCR; the TCRdb copy retains only in-frame clones and omits some. The repertoire consists of about 150,000 clones, with around 79% occurring once and the leading ten covering approximately 7.7%. Specimen: PBMCs. The receptors come from a man younger than 45 in good health and CMV-seropositive.

The J gene is TRBJ1-5, the V gene TRBV6-6, with unresolved D. This CDR3 spans 13 amino acids. Per germline, CDR1 MNHNY and CDR2 SVGAGI (reference sequence). V was clipped by 0 bases and J by 9 bases, with 9 bases between them. CDR3: CASSYSPGLPQHF. CDR3 in DNA: TGTGCCAGCAGTTACTCCCCAGGTTTGCCCCAGCATTTT.

CDR3 region: CASSEEAGGYDEQFF. Here the CDR3 DNA reads TGTGCCAGCAGTGAAGAGGCGGGAGGGTATGATGAGCAGTTCTTC. This chain connects TRBV6-1 to TRBJ2-1; TRBD2 agrees at 9 bases. Trimming cost V 1 base and J 8 bases; bases outside gene matches: 6. Germline V CDR1 and CDR2: MNHNS, SASEGT. The CDR3 has 15 residues.

The chain links TRBV2 to TRBJ2-3; TRBD1 matches 11 bases. The trim removed 7 bases at V and 4 bases at J, leaving 4 bases unmatched. The CDR3 runs 14 residues. Germline CDR1 and CDR2: SNHLY and FYNNEI. CDR3 nucleotide sequence: TGTGCCAGCACGCCGGGACAGGGGGCAGATACGCAGTATTTT. It is translated as CASTPGQGADTQYF.

V is TRBV5-1 and J is TRBJ1-3; 9 bases are shared with TRBD1. The germline V gene encodes CDR1 SGHRS and CDR2 YFSETQ. The CDR3 extends over 16 amino acids. V trimming: 3 bases; J trimming: 9 bases; junction bases outside the gene matches: 13. CDR3 amino acids: CASSSVVGTGRSTIYF. Written as DNA, the CDR3 is TGCGCCAGCAGCTCTGTCGTCGGGACAGGGAGAAGCACCATATATTTT. Full variable domain (remainder filled in from reference TRBV5-1 and TRBJ1-3): KAGVTQTPRYLIKTRGQQVTLSCSPISGHRSVSWYQQTPGQGLQFLFEYFSETQRNKGNFPGRFSGRQFSNSRSEMNVSTLELGDSALYLCASSSVVGTGRSTIYFGEGSWLTVV.

V is TRBV7-2 and J is TRBJ2-1; TRBD1 aligns across 8 bases. The junction had 4 bases not matched to a gene; V was cut back by 1 base and J by 5 bases. The germline gives CDR1 SGHTA, CDR2 FQGNSA. The CDR3 has 15 amino acids. Here the CDR3 reads CASSLVQGADNEQFF. The DNA of the CDR3 is TGTGCCAGCAGCTTAGTTCAGGGGGCGGACAATGAGCAGTTCTTC.

This clone was seen a single time. The gene calls are TRBV9 and TRBJ2-2, with TRBD2 as a possible D gene (7 bases). V gave up 0 bases and J gave up 7 bases, with 16 bases separating them. The CDR3 consists of 16 residues. Germline values: CDR1 SGDLS, CDR2 YYNGEE. CDR3 protein: CASSVEGGGPFGELFF. CDR3 in DNA: TGTGCCAGCAGCGTAGAGGGGGGAGGGCCGTTCGGGGAGCTGTTTTTT.

The rearrangement uses TRBV2 and TRBJ2-1; D unresolved. The CDR3 contains 13 residues. Trimming took off 2 bases at V and 10 bases at J, with 12 bases between the two ends. The germline gives CDR1 SNHLY, CDR2 FYNNEI. The DNA of the CDR3 is TGTGCCAGCAGTGAATCGTCGCTTCGGGAGCAGTTCTTC. This translates into CASSESSLREQFF.